The TCR beta chain under discussion was sequenced for a study of blood T cell repertoires in COVID-19. Here immunoSEQ multiplex PCR was the method, and the copy in TCRdb shows in-frame clones only, minus some. This sample has around 150,000 clones, with 87% found just once. The V end lost 5 bases, the J end lost 7 bases, and 17 bases lay between the germline ends. This CDR3 contains 14 residues. Germline V gene lookup returns CDR1 SNHLY and CDR2 FYNNEI. The V and J genes are TRBV2 and TRBJ1-2; a possible D gene is TRBD1 (5 bases). The TCR originated in a woman aged 60-75 years with active or convalescent COVID-19. Source material: peripheral blood. Here the CDR3 reads CASSRPDRPPGYTF. DNA of the CDR3: TGTGCCAGCAGTCGACCTGACAGACCACCTGGCTACACCTTC. The entire variable domain, with the rest obtained from reference TRBV2 and TRBJ1-2, is as follows: EPEVTQTPSHQVTQMGQEVILRCVPISNHLYFYWYRQILGQKVEFLVSFYNNEISEKSEIFDDQFSVERPDGSNFTLKIRSTKLEDSAMYFCASSRPDRPPGYTFGSGTRLTVV.